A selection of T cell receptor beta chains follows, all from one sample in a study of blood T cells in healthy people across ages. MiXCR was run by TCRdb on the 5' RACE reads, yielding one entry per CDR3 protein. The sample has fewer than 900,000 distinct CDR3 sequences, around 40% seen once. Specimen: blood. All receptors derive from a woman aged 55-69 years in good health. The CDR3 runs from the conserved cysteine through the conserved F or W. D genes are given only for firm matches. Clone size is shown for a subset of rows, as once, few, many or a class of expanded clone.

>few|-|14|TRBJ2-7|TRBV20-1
CSAPVGGAGYEQYF
TGCAGTGCTCCAGTTGGGGGAGCGGGTTACGAGCAGTACTTC
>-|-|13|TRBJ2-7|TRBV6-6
CASLRADSYEQYF
TGTGCCAGCCTCCGGGCCGATTCCTACGAGCAGTACTTC
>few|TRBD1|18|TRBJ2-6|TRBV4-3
CASSQAEQGASGANVLTF
TGCGCCAGCAGCCAAGCGGAACAGGGGGCCTCTGGGGCCAACGTCCTGACTTTC
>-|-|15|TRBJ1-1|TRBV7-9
CASSLDDSMNTEAFF
TGTGCCAGCAGCTTAGACGACAGCATGAACACTGAAGCTTTCTTT
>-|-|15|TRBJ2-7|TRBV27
CASIGQGGKPYEQYF
TGTGCCAGCATCGGCCAGGGGGGCAAACCCTACGAGCAGTACTTC
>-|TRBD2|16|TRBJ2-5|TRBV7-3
CASSAGTSGVRETQYF
TGTGCCAGCAGCGCTGGGACTAGCGGGGTCCGAGAGACCCAGTACTTC
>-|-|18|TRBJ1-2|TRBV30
CAWIQIYKLDSSNYGYTF
TGTGCCTGGATTCAGATTTATAAATTAGACAGCTCTAACTATGGCTACACCTTC
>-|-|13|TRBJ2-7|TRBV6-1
CASAWRPAYEQYF
TGTGCCAGCGCGTGGCGACCCGCCTACGAGCAGTACTTC
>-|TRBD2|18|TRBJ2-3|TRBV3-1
CASSQGIVGTSGTDTQYF
TGTGCCAGCAGCCAAGGTATCGTCGGGACTAGCGGAACAGATACGCAGTATTTT
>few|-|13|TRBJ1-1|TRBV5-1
CASSPPMNTEAFF
TGCGCCAGCAGCCCCCCCATGAACACTGAAGCTTTCTTT
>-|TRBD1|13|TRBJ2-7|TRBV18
CASSLGQGAEQYF
TGTGCCAGCTCACTCGGACAGGGAGCCGAGCAGTACTTC